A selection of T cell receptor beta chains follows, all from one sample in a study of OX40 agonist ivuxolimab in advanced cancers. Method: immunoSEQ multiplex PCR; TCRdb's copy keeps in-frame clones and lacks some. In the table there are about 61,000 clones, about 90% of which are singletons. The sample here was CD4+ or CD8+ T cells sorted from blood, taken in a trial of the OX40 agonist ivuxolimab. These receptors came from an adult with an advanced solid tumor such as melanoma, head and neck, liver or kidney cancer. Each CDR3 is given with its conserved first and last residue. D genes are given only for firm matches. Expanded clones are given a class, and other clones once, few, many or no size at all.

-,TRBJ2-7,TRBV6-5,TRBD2,CASSQRLAGAYEQYF,TGTGCCAGCAGTCAGAGACTAGCGGGAGCTTACGAGCAGTACTTC
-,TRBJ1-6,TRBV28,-,CASSYGQLKNSPLHF,TGTGCCAGCAGTTATGGACAGCTAAAAAATTCACCCCTCCACTTT
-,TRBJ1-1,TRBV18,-,CASSQSSDNTEAFF,TGTGCCAGCTCACAATCTTCGGACAACACTGAAGCTTTCTTT
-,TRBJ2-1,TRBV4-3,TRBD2,CASSQDSSGRESEQFF,TGCGCCAGCAGCCAAGATTCTAGCGGGAGGGAGAGTGAGCAGTTCTTC
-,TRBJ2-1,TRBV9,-,CASSVAQGRLQFF,TGTGCCAGCAGCGTAGCACAGGGTCGACTTCAGTTCTTC
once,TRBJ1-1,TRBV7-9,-,CASSGQTEFGTEAFF,TGTGCCAGCAGCGGTCAAACAGAATTTGGGACTGAAGCTTTCTTT
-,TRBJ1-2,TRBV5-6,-,CASSLEQNYGYTF,TGTGCCAGCAGCTTGGAACAGAACTATGGCTACACCTTC
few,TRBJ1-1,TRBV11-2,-,CASSSVAQGEAFF,TGTGCCAGCAGCTCCGTCGCGCAGGGGGAAGCTTTCTTT
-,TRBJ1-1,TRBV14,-,CASSESYDPRGSEAFF,TGTGCCAGCAGCGAATCCTATGACCCTCGAGGCTCTGAAGCTTTCTTT
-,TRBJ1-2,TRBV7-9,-,CASSFAGEGRYGYTF,TGTGCCAGCAGCTTCGCGGGAGAGGGTCGCTATGGCTACACCTTC
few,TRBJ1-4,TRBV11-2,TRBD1,CASSSRQGIFF,TGTGCCAGCAGCTCCCGACAGGGGATATTTTTT
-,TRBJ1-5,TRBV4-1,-,CASSQDEGGLYSNQPQHF,TGCGCCAGCAGCCAAGATGAAGGAGGGCTATATAGCAATCAGCCCCAGCATTTT
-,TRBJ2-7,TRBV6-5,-,CASSYVRGTYEQYF,TGTGCCAGCAGTTACGTTCGTGGTACCTACGAGCAGTACTTC
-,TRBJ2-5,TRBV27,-,CASSFGGRETQYF,TGTGCCAGCAGTTTTGGGGGCAGAGAGACCCAGTACTTC
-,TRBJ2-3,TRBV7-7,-,CASSLVGGSPDTQYF,TGTGCCAGCAGCTTAGTAGGGGGGAGTCCAGATACGCAGTATTTT
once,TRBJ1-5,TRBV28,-,CASKPPGANQPQHF,TGTGCCAGCAAGCCGCCAGGGGCGAATCAGCCCCAGCATTTT
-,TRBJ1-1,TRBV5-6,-,CASSLPGNTEAFF,TGTGCCAGCAGCTTGCCCGGGAACACTGAAGCTTTCTTT
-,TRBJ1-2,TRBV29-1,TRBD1,CSVDKQGANYGYTF,TGCAGCGTCGATAAACAGGGGGCTAACTATGGCTACACCTTC
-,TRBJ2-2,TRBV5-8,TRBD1,CASSLVHRGTGELFF,TGTGCCAGCAGCTTGGTCCACAGGGGGACCGGGGAGCTGTTTTTT
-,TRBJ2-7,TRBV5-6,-,CASSSGGGRVYEQYF,TGTGCCAGCAGCTCTGGAGGGGGGAGAGTCTACGAGCAGTACTTC
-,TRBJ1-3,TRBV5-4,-,CASSPPPTPGSGNTIYF,TGTGCCAGCAGCCCCCCCCCGACTCCTGGCTCTGGAAACACCATATATTTT
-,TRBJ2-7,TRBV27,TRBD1,CASSFRQGAYEQYF,TGTGCCAGCAGTTTCCGACAGGGAGCCTACGAGCAGTACTTC
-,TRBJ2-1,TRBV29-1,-,CSVVGNPGNEQFF,TGCAGCGTTGTGGGCAACCCAGGCAATGAGCAGTTCTTC
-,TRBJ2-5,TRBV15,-,CATGGGLETQYF,TGTGCCACCGGCGGGGGCTTAGAGACCCAGTACTTC
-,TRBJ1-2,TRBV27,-,CASSPLGSDMRGYTF,TGTGCCAGCAGTCCCCTCGGATCCGATATGAGGGGCTACACCTTC
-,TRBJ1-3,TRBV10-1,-,CASSERAGLETGNTIYF,TGCGCCAGCAGTGAGAGGGCAGGGTTAGAAACTGGAAACACCATATATTTT
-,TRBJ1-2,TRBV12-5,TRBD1,CASGPSLGQGSISHYGYTF,TGTGCTAGTGGCCCCAGCTTGGGACAGGGGTCAATTTCACACTATGGCTACACCTTC
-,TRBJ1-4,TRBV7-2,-,CASNDQGQVEKLFF,TGTGCCAGCAACGACCAGGGCCAGGTCGAAAAACTGTTTTTT
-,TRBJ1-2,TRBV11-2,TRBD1,CASSLGQGYGYTF,TGTGCCAGCAGCCTAGGACAGGGCTATGGCTACACCTTC
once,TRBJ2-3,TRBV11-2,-,CASSLGVIVVADTQYF,TGTGCCAGCAGCTTAGGCGTGATCGTAGTAGCGGATACGCAGTATTTT
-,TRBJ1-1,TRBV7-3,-,CASSLGGQIGTEAFF,TGTGCCAGCAGCTTAGGCGGGCAAATTGGGACTGAAGCTTTCTTT
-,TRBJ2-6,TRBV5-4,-,CASSLAGQTVSGANVLTF,TGTGCCAGCAGCTTGGCCGGACAGACAGTCTCTGGGGCCAACGTCCTGACTTTC
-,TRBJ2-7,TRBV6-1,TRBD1,CASSKNRGLSYEQYF,TGTGCCAGCAGTAAGAACAGGGGGCTGTCCTACGAGCAGTACTTC
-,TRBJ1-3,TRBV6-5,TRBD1,CASRQQGRDTIYF,TGTGCCAGCAGACAACAGGGGAGGGACACCATATATTTT
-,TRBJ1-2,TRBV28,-,CASSGGQGTHGYTF,TGTGCCAGCAGTGGGGGACAAGGGACCCATGGCTACACCTTC
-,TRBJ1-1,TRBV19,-,CASSIQPQNTAEAFF,TGTGCCAGTAGTATCCAGCCCCAGAACACTGCTGAAGCTTTCTTT
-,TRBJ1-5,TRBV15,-,CATSREDGSNQPQHF,TGTGCCACCAGCAGAGAGGATGGGAGCAATCAGCCCCAGCATTTT
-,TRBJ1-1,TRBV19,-,CASSLGRGTEAFF,TGTGCCAGTAGTTTGGGGAGAGGCACTGAAGCTTTCTTT
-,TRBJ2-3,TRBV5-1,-,CASSLEQGEARVSTDTQYF,TGCGCCAGCAGCTTGGAACAGGGTGAAGCTCGGGTGAGCACAGATACGCAGTATTTT
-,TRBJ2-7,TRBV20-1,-,CSAREGGEQYF,TGCAGTGCTAGAGAAGGAGGGGAGCAGTACTTC
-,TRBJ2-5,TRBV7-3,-,CASSLELQETQYF,TGTGCCAGCAGCTTAGAGCTCCAAGAGACCCAGTACTTC
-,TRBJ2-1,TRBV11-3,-,CASSLGNEQFF,TGTGCCAGCAGCTTAGGAAATGAGCAGTTCTTC
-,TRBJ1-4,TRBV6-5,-,CASRKTGSPEKLFF,TGTGCCAGCAGAAAAACAGGGAGCCCTGAAAAACTGTTTTTT
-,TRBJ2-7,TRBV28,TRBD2,CASSLRAGGSYEQYF,TGTGCCAGCAGCCTGAGAGCGGGGGGCTCCTACGAGCAGTACTTC
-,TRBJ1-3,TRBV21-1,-,CASRKPRTACSGNTIYF,TGTGCCAGCAGGAAACCTAGGACAGCCTGCTCTGGAAACACCATATATTTT
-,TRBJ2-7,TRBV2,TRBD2,CASSEGRRRLAEHEQYF,TGTGCCAGCAGTGAAGGGCGTCGGAGGCTAGCGGAACACGAGCAGTACTTC
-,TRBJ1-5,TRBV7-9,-,CASSFLNNNQPQHF,TGTGCCAGCAGCTTTCTGAACAACAATCAGCCCCAGCATTTT
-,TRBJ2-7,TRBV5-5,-,CASSSYSGLQYEQYF,TGTGCCAGCAGCTCTTATTCGGGACTGCAATACGAGCAGTACTTC
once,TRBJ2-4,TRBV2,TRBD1,CASRDRVSKNIQYF,TGTGCCAGCAGGGACAGGGTTTCCAAAAACATTCAGTACTTC
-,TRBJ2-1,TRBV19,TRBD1,CASSPRGQGGILNEQFF,TGTGCCAGTAGTCCCAGGGGACAGGGGGGAATTCTGAATGAGCAGTTCTTC
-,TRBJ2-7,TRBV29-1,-,CSVSFGQRGYEQYF,TGCAGCGTCTCGTTTGGCCAGAGGGGATACGAGCAGTACTTC
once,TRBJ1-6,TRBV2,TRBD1,CASRGRQGGDSPLHF,TGTGCCAGCAGGGGTAGACAGGGAGGGGATTCACCCCTCCACTTT
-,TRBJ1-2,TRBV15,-,CATSPGNGYTF,TGTGCCACCAGCCCAGGAAATGGCTACACCTTC
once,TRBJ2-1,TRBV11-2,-,CASSFGTSYNEQFF,TGTGCCAGCAGCTTCGGGACTTCCTACAATGAGCAGTTCTTC